This TCR beta chain was sequenced during a study of shared clonotypes between healthy human individuals. Study-level results: The sharing of approximately 4.6% of naive CD4 clonotypes was seen across several donors.

Assay: immunoSEQ multiplex PCR; the TCRdb copy retains only in-frame clones and omits some. The top ten clones hold about 0.13% of a sample with more than 2,000,000 clones, approximately 92% of them seen once. Comment on this clone: The antigen is undetermined.

Division of CD4+ cells produced a CD45RA+ naive subset and a CD45RA-negative memory subset. Per germline, CDR1 LNHDA and CDR2 SQIVND (reference sequence). The V end lost 4 bases, the J end lost 7 bases, and 16 bases lay between the germline ends. This CDR3 region has 14 residues. This chain uses TRBV19 with TRBJ1-1; D gene unclear. The sequencing input was naive CD4+ T cells sorted from blood. Subset meaning: CD45RA+ positively selected. This TCR was recovered from a man between 18 and 29 years old in good health. CDR3 DNA sequence: TGTGCCAGTAGTACCCATGGAGGTTTGGATGAAGCTTTCTTT. Translation gives CASSTHGGLDEAFF. The entire variable domain, with the rest obtained from reference TRBV19 and TRBJ1-1, is as follows: DGGITQSPKYLFRKEGQNVTLSCEQNLNHDAMYWYRQDPGQGLRLIYYSQIVNDFQKGDIAEGYSVSREKKESFPLTVTSAQKNPTAFYLCASSTHGGLDEAFFGQGTRLTVV.